Shown below are 24 T cell receptor beta chains from a single sample sequenced in a study of blood T cell repertoires in COVID-19. TCRdb keeps only in-frame clones here, not all; method: immunoSEQ multiplex PCR. This sample has hundreds of thousands of clones, with around 87% found just once. Source material: peripheral blood. These TCRs come from a man between 65 and 85 years old with acute or convalescent COVID-19.

This sequence joins TRBV6-5 and TRBJ2-6, with no clear D. This CDR3 is built from 12 residues. Per the germline V gene, CDR1 is MNHEY and CDR2 is SVGAGI. The V end lost 10 bases, the J end lost 4 bases, and 8 bases lay between the germline ends. The CDR3, as DNA: TGTGCCACCCGTCGGGGGGCCAACGTCCTGACTTTC. Protein: CATRRGANVLTF.

The chain carries TRBV11-2 and TRBJ2-5; the match to TRBD2 covers 7 bases. There are 14 residues in the CDR3. Germline V gene lookup returns CDR1 SGHAT and CDR2 FQNNGV. Germline trimming cut 5 bases from V and 5 bases from J; bases unmatched to any gene: 8. The CDR3 DNA follows: TGTGCCAGCAGCCCCGAGACTAGCTGGGAGACCCAGTACTTC. Protein: CASSPETSWETQYF. The variable domain in full, completed from reference TRBV11-2 and TRBJ2-5, reads EAGVAQSPRYKIIEKRQSVAFWCNPISGHATLYWYQQILGQGPKLLIQFQNNGVVDDSQLPKDRFSAERLKGVDSTLKIQPAKLEDSAVYLCASSPETSWETQYFGPGTRLLVL.

This clone was picked up one time. The V gene is TRBV4-3, the J gene TRBJ2-5; possibly TRBD2 for D (6 bases). Germline CDR1 LGHNA, CDR2 YSLEER. Trimming cost V 2 bases and J 5 bases, with 9 bases left between them. This CDR3 has 13 residues. CDR3 sequence reads: CASSQNSGETQYF. In DNA form, the CDR3 reads TGCGCCAGCAGCCAAAACAGCGGGGAGACCCAGTACTTC.

The chain recombines TRBV10-3 with TRBJ2-1; D is unresolved. Trimming removed 3 bases at V and 8 bases at J, with 11 bases between. The germline CDR1 and CDR2 sequences are ENHRY and SYGVKD. The length of the CDR3 is 13 residues. The CDR3 DNA sequence: TGTGCCATCAGTGATCTGTCTCCCGATGAGCAGTTCTTC. Its protein is CAISDLSPDEQFF.

This chain joins TRBV10-3 and TRBJ1-1, with 7 nucleotides matching TRBD1. This CDR3 comprises 12 residues. V shed 4 bases and J 7 bases; nucleotides not matched to a gene: 3. Germline lookup yields CDR1 ENHRY and CDR2 SYGVKD. CDR3 sequence (DNA): TGTGCCATCAGTGGAGGGGGCAGTGAAGCTTTCTTT. This codes for CAISGGGSEAFF.

The V gene is TRBV9, the J gene TRBJ1-5; D gene unclear. The CDR3 is 14 residues long. Germline loops: CDR1 SGDLS, CDR2 YYNGEE. V was trimmed by 4 bases and J by 5 bases, leaving 13 bases between them. The CDR3 sequence is CASSRDTADQPQHF. The DNA for the CDR3 is TGTGCCAGCAGCCGTGACACGGCCGATCAGCCCCAGCATTTT.

The chain recombines TRBV19 with TRBJ2-2, with a weak D call TRBD1 (6 bases). Trimming removed 6 bases at V and 4 bases at J, with 9 bases between. Germline CDR1 reads LNHDA; CDR2 reads SQIVND (reference sequence). The CDR3 covers 13 residues. CDR3 region: CASSHRVTGELFF. The CDR3 nucleotides read TGTGCCAGTAGCCACAGGGTCACCGGGGAGCTGTTTTTT.

This chain connects TRBV28 to TRBJ2-1, with 10 bases matching TRBD2. Germline trimming cut 5 bases from V and 4 bases from J; bases unmatched to any gene: 8. The germline CDR1 and CDR2 sequences are MDHEN and SYDVKM. The CDR3 is made up of 16 amino acids. As DNA, the CDR3 is TGTGCCAGCAGTACCGGGGGACTAGCGAAATACAATGAGCAGTTCTTC. Its translation is CASSTGGLAKYNEQFF. Full variable domain (missing parts from reference TRBV28 and TRBJ2-1): DVKVTQSSRYLVKRTGEKVFLECVQDMDHENMFWYRQDPGLGLRLIYFSYDVKMKEKGDIPEGYSVSREKKERFSLILESASTNQTSMYLCASSTGGLAKYNEQFFGPGTRLTVL.

The gene calls are TRBV7-8 and TRBJ2-1; 7 positions match TRBD1. CDR1 is SGHVS, CDR2 FQNEAQ, per germline. CDR3 length equals 16 residues. V dropped 3 bases and J dropped 1; count of bases not matched to a gene: 6. CDR3 DNA: TGTGCCAGCAGCTTTGTAGGGGGCGTTTCCTACAATGAGCAGTTCTTC. Its translation: CASSFVGGVSYNEQFF.

This clone appeared a single time. The genes are TRBV6-5 and TRBJ1-5, with 7 bases fitting TRBD1. J lost 6 bases, V lost 5 bases, and 10 bases had no gene match. The CDR3 sequence is 15 residues long. Germline CDR1 MNHEY, CDR2 SVGAGI. CDR3 sequence (DNA): TGTGCCAGCAGTCCCCTATCGACAGGGTTTCAGCCCCAGCATTTT. It codes for CASSPLSTGFQPQHF.

Remarks on this clone: Other DNA sequences in the same sample also yield this CDR3. This rearrangement joins TRBV7-9 to TRBJ1-1; D is uncertain. In germline, CDR1 is SEHNR, CDR2 FQNEAQ (reference sequence). V gave up 1 base and J gave up 1 base, with 7 bases separating them. The CDR3 runs 14 residues. The CDR3 protein is CASSLGAGNTEAFF. CDR3 DNA sequence: TGTGCCAGCAGCTTAGGTGCGGGGAACACTGAAGCTTTCTTT.

The chain uses TRBV3-1 (or the pseudogene TRBV3-2) and TRBJ1-6; D unclear. The CDR3 runs to 16 residues. Germline CDR1 is LGHDT and CDR2 is YNNKEL (reference sequence). V was shortened by 5 bases and J by 1 base, with 12 bases between the two germline ends. DNA for the CDR3: TGTGCCAGCAGCGGAAGTTCGGGGTCCTATAATTCACCCCTCCACTTT. This translates into CASSGSSGSYNSPLHF.

The rearrangement links TRBV7-2 to TRBJ2-5, with 9 bases that match TRBD2. Germline V gives CDR1 SGHTA, CDR2 FQGNSA. The CDR3 is 14 residues long. V dropped 8 bases and J dropped 5; count of bases not matched to a gene: 9. The DNA for the CDR3 is TGTGCCAGCGGGCAAGCGGGAGGCATCGAGACCCAGTACTTC. Its protein is CASGQAGGIETQYF.

This clone appeared a few times. This chain uses TRBV5-6 with TRBJ1-2, with a weak D call TRBD1 (6 bases). The germline CDR1 and CDR2 sequences are SGHDT and YYEEEE. CDR3 size: 15 residues. V shed 4 bases and J shed 8 bases, with 21 bases lying between them. The CDR3 nucleotides read TGTGCCAGCAGCCCCCCCGACAGGCACCCCGGAGGCTACACCTTC. It encodes CASSPPDRHPGGYTF.

V gene TRBV19 combines with J gene TRBJ1-5; 8 bases are shared with TRBD1. Trimming removed 5 bases from V and 4 bases from J; junction bases left unmatched: 7. CDR1 and CDR2 from the germline V gene are LNHDA and SQIVND (reference sequence). This CDR3 is 15 amino acids long. The CDR3: CASSLDRVRNQPQHF. DNA of the CDR3: TGTGCCAGTAGTCTGGACAGGGTGAGAAATCAGCCCCAGCATTTT.

The gene calls are TRBV18 and TRBJ2-5, with 7 bases that match TRBD2. Germline V gene data show CDR1 as KGHSH and CDR2 as LQKENI. The V segment lost 6 bases and the J segment 4 bases; nucleotides outside the gene matches: 2. This CDR3 comprises 12 residues. CDR3 sequence: CASSPGGETQYF. In DNA, the CDR3 is TGTGCCAGCTCTCCGGGGGGAGAGACCCAGTACTTC.

The chain recombines TRBV5-5 with TRBJ1-4; unclear D gene. V shed 2 bases and J shed 8 bases, with 16 bases lying between them. The CDR3 runs to 15 residues. Germline values: CDR1 SGHKS, CDR2 YYEKEE (reference sequence). The CDR3 nucleotides read TGTGCCAGCAGCTTAGTGGTACATAGGGAGGAAAAACTGTTTTTT. Protein sequence: CASSLVVHREEKLFF.

The chain carries TRBV28 and TRBJ2-7; the match to TRBD1 covers 8 bases. The CDR3 is 17 residues long. V lost 0 bases to trimming and J lost 0 bases; unmatched junction nucleotides: 7. Germline-derived CDR1 and CDR2 are MDHEN and SYDVKM. The CDR3 coding sequence is TGTGCCAGCAGTTTATGGGGGGGACAGGACAGCTCCTACGAGCAGTACTTC. Encoded protein: CASSLWGGQDSSYEQYF. The full variable domain, its missing parts supplied by reference TRBV28 and TRBJ2-7, is DVKVTQSSRYLVKRTGEKVFLECVQDMDHENMFWYRQDPGLGLRLIYFSYDVKMKEKGDIPEGYSVSREKKERFSLILESASTNQTSMYLCASSLWGGQDSSYEQYFGPGTRLTVT.

The rearrangement joins TRBV7-9 to TRBJ1-2; weak D call: TRBD1 (5 bases). Trimming left V 2 bases short and J 7 bases short, with 14 bases between. This CDR3 region has 14 residues. The germline V gene has CDR1 SEHNR and CDR2 FQNEAQ (reference sequence). The CDR3 reads CASSLSLPGGGYTF. CDR3 nucleotides: TGTGCCAGCAGCTTAAGCCTCCCGGGGGGTGGCTACACCTTC.

This clone has a handful of counts. The chain joins TRBV15 to TRBJ1-5; D remains ambiguous. CDR1 LNHNV and CDR2 YYDKDF come from the germline V gene (reference sequence). The V and J ends lost 1 base and 2 bases respectively, with 6 bases between them. The CDR3 has 14 amino acids. Here the CDR3 DNA reads TGTGCCACCAGCAGAGGGGAGGGCAATCAGCCCCAGCATTTT. It specifies CATSRGEGNQPQHF.

CDR3 loop: CASSLAWAGNTEAFF. CDR3 in DNA: TGTGCCAGCAGCTTAGCTTGGGCGGGGAACACTGAAGCTTTCTTT. The V call is TRBV11-2, the J call TRBJ1-1, with D hard to call. The CDR3 length is 15 residues. Between the trimmed V and J ends, which lost 1 base and 1 base, there was a span of 10 bases. The germline V gene has CDR1 SGHAT and CDR2 FQNNGV.

The chain has TRBV19 and TRBJ1-1; D is ambiguous. The CDR3 is made up of 14 amino acids. Trimming removed 6 bases at V and 1 base at J, with 12 bases between. Germline assignment: CDR1 LNHDA and CDR2 SQIVND (reference sequence). This chain's CDR3 is CASSPRVSNTEAFF. The CDR3 bases are TGTGCCAGTAGCCCTAGAGTGTCGAACACTGAAGCTTTCTTT.

The chain links TRBV20-1 to TRBJ2-5; 9 nucleotides align to TRBD1. V lost 6 bases to trimming and J lost 9 bases; unmatched junction nucleotides: 5. Germline V gene data show CDR1 as DFQATT and CDR2 as SNEGSKA (reference sequence). The CDR3 length is 11 residues. The CDR3 DNA sequence: TGCAGTGCGTATACAGGGGGCTCCCAGTACTTC. It encodes CSAYTGGSQYF.

The gene calls are TRBV6-5 and TRBJ2-2; possibly TRBD1 for D (5 bases). Looked up from germline, CDR1 is MNHEY and CDR2 is SVGAGI. Trimming cost V 7 bases and J 5 bases, with 17 bases left between them. The CDR3 has 15 amino acids. The CDR3 DNA is TGTGCCAGCACCAAAGGGGTTACAGTAACCGGGGAGCTGTTTTTT. This sequence encodes CASTKGVTVTGELFF.